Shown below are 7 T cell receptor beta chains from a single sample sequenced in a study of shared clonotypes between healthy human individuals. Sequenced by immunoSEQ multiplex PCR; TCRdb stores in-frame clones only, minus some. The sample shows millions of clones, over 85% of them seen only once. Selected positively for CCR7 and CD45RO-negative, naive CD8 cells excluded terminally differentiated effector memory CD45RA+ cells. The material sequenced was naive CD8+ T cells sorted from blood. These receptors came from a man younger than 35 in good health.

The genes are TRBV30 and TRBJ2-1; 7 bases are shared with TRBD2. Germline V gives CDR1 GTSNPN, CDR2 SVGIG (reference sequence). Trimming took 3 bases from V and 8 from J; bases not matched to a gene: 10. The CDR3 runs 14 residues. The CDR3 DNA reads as TGTGCCTGGAGCCCGGAGGGAGGGACCCATGAGCAGTTCTTC. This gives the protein CAWSPEGGTHEQFF.

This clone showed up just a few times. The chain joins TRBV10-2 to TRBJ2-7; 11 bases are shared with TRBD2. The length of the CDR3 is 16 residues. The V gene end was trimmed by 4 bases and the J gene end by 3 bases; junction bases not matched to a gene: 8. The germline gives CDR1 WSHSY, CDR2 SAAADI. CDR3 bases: TGCGCCAGCAGTGGGGTCCCGGGACTAGCGGACTACGAGCAGTACTTC. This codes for CASSGVPGLADYEQYF.

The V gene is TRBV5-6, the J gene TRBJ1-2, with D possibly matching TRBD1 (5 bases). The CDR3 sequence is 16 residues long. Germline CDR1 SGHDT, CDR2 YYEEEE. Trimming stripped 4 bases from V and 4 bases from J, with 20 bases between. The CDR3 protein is CASSRGNPTDPYGYTF. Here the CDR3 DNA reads TGTGCCAGCAGCCGTGGAAACCCGACAGATCCCTATGGCTACACCTTC.

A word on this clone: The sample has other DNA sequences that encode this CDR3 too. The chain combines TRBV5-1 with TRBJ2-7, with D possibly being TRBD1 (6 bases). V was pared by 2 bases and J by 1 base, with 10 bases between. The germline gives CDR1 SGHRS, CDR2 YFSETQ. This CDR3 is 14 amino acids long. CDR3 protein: CASSLQGTSYEQYF. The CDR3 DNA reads TGCGCCAGCAGCTTACAGGGAACTTCCTACGAGCAGTACTTC.

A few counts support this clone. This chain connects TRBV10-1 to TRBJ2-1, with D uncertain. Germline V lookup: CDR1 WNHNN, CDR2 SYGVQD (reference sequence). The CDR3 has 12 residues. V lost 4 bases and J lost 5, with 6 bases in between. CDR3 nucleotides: TGCGCCAGCAGTGTCAGTGACAATGAGCAGTTCTTC. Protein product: CASSVSDNEQFF.

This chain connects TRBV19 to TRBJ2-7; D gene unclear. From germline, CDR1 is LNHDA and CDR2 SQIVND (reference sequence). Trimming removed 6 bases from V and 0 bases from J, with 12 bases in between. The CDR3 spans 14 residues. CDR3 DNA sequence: TGTGCCAGTAGAAACAGAACGAACTCCTACGAGCAGTACTTC. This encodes CASRNRTNSYEQYF. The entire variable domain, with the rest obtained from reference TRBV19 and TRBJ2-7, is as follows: DGGITQSPKYLFRKEGQNVTLSCEQNLNHDAMYWYRQDPGQGLRLIYYSQIVNDFQKGDIAEGYSVSREKKESFPLTVTSAQKNPTAFYLCASRNRTNSYEQYFGPGTRLTVT.

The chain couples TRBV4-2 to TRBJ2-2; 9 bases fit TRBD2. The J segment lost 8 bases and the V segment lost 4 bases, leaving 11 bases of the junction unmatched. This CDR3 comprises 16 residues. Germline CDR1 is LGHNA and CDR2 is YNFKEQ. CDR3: CASSPPGLAGAGELFF. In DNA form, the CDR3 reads TGTGCCAGCAGCCCACCGGGACTAGCTGGAGCGGGGGAGCTGTTTTTT.